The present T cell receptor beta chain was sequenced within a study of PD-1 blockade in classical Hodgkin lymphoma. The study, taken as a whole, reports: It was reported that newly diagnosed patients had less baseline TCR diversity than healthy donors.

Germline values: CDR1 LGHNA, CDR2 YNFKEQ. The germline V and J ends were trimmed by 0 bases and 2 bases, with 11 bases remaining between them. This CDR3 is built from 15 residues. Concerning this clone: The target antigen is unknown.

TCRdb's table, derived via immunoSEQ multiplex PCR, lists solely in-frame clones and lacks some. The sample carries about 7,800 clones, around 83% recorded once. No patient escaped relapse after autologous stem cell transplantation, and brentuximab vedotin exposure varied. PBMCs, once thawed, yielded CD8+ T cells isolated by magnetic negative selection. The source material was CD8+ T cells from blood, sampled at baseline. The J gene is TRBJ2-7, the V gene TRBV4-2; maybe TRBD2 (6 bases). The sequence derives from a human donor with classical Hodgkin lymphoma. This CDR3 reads CASSQELGGTYEQYF. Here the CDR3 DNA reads TGTGCCAGCAGCCAAGAACTAGGAGGGACCTACGAGCAGTACTTC.